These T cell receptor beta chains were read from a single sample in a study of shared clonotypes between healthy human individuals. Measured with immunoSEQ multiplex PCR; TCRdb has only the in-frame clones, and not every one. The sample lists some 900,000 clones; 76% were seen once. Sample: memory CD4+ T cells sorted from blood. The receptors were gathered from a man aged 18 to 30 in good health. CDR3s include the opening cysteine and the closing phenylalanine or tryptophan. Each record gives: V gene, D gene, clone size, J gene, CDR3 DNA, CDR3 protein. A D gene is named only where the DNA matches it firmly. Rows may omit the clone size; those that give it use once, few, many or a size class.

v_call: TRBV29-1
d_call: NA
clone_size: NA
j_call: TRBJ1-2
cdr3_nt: TGCAGCGTCGACCCCTTTACTGGCTACACCTTC
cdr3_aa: CSVDPFTGYTF

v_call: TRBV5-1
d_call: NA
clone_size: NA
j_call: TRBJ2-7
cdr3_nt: TGCGCCAGCAGCTTGAGAGCCGGGGGTGGCGACGAGCAGTACTTC
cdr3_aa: CASSLRAGGGDEQYF

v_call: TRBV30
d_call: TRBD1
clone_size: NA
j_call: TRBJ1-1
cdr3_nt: TGTGCCTGGAGTGTAGGGGGCTGGGCGAACACTGAAGCTTTCTTT
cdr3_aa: CAWSVGGWANTEAFF

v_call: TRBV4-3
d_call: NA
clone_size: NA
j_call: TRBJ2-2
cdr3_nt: TGCGCCAGCAGCCAAGTAGGGCAGGGAAGGACCGGGGAGCTGTTTTTT
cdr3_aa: CASSQVGQGRTGELFF

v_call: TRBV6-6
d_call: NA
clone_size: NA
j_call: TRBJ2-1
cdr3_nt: TGTGCCAGCAGTCGCTCTATTTACAATGAGCAGTTCTTC
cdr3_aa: CASSRSIYNEQFF

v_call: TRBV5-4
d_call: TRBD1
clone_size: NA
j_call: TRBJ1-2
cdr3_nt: TGTGCCAGCAGCTCCGGAGGGGGCAGGGGCTACACCTTC
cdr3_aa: CASSSGGGRGYTF

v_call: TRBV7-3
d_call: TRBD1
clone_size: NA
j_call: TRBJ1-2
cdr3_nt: TGTGCCAGCAGTCCCAGGGACAGATCGCCAACCACCTTC
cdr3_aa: CASSPRDRSPTTF

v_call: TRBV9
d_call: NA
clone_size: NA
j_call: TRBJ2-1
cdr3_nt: TGTGCCAGCAGCCCACGAGAGACGTGGCGTCGGTACAATGAGCAGTTCTTC
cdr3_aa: CASSPRETWRRYNEQFF

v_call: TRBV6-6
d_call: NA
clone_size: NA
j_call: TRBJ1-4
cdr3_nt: TGTGCCAGCAGTCTCTTCATGGAGAGTAATGAAAAACTGTTTTTT
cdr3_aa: CASSLFMESNEKLFF

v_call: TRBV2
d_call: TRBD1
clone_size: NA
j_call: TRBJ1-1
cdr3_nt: TGTGCCAGCAGGGCCGACAGGGGGCTACGGGGGAACACTGAAGCTTTCTTT
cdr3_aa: CASRADRGLRGNTEAFF

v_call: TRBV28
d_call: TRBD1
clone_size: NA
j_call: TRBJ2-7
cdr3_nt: TGTGCCAGCAGTTCCTCGAGGACAGGGAGGTACGAGCAGTACTTC
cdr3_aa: CASSSSRTGRYEQYF

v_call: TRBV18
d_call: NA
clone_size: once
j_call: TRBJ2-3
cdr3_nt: TGTGCCAGCTCACCACTAACGGGGGGCGGCACAGATACGCAGTATTTT
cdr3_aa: CASSPLTGGGTDTQYF

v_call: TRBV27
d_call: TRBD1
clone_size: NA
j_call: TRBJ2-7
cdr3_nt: TGTGCCAGCAGATACCGGGACAGGGGATCCTACGAGCAGTACTTC
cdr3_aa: CASRYRDRGSYEQYF

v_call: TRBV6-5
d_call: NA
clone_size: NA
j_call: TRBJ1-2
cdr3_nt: TGTGCCAGCAGTGATACGACAGGCTACACCTTC
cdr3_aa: CASSDTTGYTF

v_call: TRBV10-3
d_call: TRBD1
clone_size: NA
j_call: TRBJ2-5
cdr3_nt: TGTGCCACCCATGTAGGGGGCTTAGGCGAGACCCAGTACTTC
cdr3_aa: CATHVGGLGETQYF

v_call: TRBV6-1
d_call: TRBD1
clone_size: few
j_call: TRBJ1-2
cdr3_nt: TGTGCCAGCAGTGAAGAAGGGACAGGGGTTGGCTACACCTTC
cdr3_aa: CASSEEGTGVGYTF

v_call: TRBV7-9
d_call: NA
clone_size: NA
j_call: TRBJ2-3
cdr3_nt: TGTGCCAGCAGCTTAAGAGGTTTAGGAAAGGATACGCAGTATTTT
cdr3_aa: CASSLRGLGKDTQYF

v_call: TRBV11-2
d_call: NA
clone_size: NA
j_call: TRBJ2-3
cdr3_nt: TGTGCCAGCAGCTTGCGGAGTCCCTACACAGATACGCAGTATTTT
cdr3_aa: CASSLRSPYTDTQYF

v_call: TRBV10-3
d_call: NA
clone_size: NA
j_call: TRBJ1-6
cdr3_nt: TGTGCCATCAGTGAGGGGAAAACCTATAATTCACCCCTCCACTTT
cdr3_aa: CAISEGKTYNSPLHF

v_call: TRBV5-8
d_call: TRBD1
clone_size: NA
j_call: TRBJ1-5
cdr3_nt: TGTGCCAGCAGCTTGGACTTTGGGACAGGTAGCAATCAGCCCCAGCATTTT
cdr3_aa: CASSLDFGTGSNQPQHF

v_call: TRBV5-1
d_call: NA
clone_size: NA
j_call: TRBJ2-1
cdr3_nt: TGCGCCAGCAGCCTTTCCGGGACTGGCTCCTACAATGAGCAGTTCTTC
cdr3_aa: CASSLSGTGSYNEQFF

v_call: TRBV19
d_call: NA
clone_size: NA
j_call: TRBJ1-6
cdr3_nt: TGTGCCAGCCAAATCTCCGGGACTCTGGTTCTTAATTCACCCCTCCACTTT
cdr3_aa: CASQISGTLVLNSPLHF

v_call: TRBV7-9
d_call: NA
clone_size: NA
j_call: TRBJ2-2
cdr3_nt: TGTGCCAGCAGCTTAGGCCTATCGAACACCGGGGAGCTGTTTTTT
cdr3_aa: CASSLGLSNTGELFF

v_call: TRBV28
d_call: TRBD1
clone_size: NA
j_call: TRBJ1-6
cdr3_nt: TGTGCCAGCAGTTTAAGACAGGGCGGCAATTCACCCCTCCACTTT
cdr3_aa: CASSLRQGGNSPLHF

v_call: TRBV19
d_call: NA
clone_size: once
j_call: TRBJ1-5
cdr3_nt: TGTGCCAGTAGTATAATAACAGGGAACAATCAGCCCCAGCATTTT
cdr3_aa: CASSIITGNNQPQHF

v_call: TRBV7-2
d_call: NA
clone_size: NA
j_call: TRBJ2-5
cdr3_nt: TGTGCCAGCAGCTTAGCTGGGATTGAAGAGACCCAGTACTTC
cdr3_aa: CASSLAGIEETQYF

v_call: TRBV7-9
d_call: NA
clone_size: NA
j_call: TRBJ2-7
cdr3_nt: TGTGCCAGCAGCATGGGACTCTACGAGCAGTACTTC
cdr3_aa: CASSMGLYEQYF

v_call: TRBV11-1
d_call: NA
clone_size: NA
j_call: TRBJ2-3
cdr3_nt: TGTGCCAGCAGCCTCTTAACTAGCACAGATACGCAGTATTTT
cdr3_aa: CASSLLTSTDTQYF

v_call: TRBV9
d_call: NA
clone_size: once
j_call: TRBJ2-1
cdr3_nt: TGTGCCAGCAGCGCGGAGGGCCGAGGTGGTGAGCAGTTCTTC
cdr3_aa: CASSAEGRGGEQFF

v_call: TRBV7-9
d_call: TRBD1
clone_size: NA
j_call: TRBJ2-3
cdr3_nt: TGTGCCAGCAGCTACGACCAGGGGGCCGCGCAGTATTTT
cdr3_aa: CASSYDQGAAQYF

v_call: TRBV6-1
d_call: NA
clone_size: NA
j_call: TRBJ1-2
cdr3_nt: TGTGCCAGCAGTGAAGCTGGGCGTGGCTACACCTTC
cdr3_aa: CASSEAGRGYTF

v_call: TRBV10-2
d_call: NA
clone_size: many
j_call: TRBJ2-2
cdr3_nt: TGCGCCAGCAGTGAACGGGAAGCCGGGGAGCTGTTTTTT
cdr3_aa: CASSEREAGELFF

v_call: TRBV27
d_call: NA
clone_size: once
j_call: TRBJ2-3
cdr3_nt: TGTGCCAGCAGTTCCCTTCGGAGTAGCGTGAGCCTCACAGATACGCAGTATTTT
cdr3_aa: CASSSLRSSVSLTDTQYF

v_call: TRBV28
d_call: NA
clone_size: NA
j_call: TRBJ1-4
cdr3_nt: TGTGCCAGCAGTATTCAAATGACTAATGAAAAACTGTTTTTT
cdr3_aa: CASSIQMTNEKLFF

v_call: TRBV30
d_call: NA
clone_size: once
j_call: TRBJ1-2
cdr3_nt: TGTGCCTGGAGTGACAGGAGTGGCTACACCTTC
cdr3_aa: CAWSDRSGYTF

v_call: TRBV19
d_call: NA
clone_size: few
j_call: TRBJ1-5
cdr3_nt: TGTGCCAGTAGACATCTTCTGGGCGGGACGGAGGTTTATCAGCCCCAGCATTTT
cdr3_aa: CASRHLLGGTEVYQPQHF

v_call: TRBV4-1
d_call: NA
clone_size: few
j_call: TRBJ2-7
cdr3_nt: TGCGCCAGCAGCCAAGAGGGTAGCCTAGGGCAGTACTTC
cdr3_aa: CASSQEGSLGQYF

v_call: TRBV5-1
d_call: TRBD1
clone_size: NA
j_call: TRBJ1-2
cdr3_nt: TGCGCCAGCAGCGGATTACAGGGGAATGGCTACACCTTC
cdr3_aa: CASSGLQGNGYTF

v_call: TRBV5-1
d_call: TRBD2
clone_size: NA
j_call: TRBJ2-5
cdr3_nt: TGCGCCAGCAGTTCAACTAAGCCGGGACTAGCGGGAGGTGGGGAGACCCAGTACTTC
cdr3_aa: CASSSTKPGLAGGGETQYF

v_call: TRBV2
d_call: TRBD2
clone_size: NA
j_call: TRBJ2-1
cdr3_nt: TGTGCCAGCATGGGTAGCGGGGGCCCCAATGAGCAGTTCTTC
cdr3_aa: CASMGSGGPNEQFF

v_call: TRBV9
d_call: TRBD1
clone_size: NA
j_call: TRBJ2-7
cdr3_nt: TGTGCCAGCAGCCCTTCGGGACAGGGGGGCGAGCAGTACTTC
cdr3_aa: CASSPSGQGGEQYF

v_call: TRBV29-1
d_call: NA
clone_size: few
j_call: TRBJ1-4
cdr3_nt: TGCAGCGCCTCGAATGAAAAACTGTTTTTT
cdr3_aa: CSASNEKLFF

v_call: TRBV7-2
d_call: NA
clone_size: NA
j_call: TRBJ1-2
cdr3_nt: TGTGCCAGCAGCTTCGGTTCCCGTGTAGACTATGGCTACACCTTC
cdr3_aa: CASSFGSRVDYGYTF

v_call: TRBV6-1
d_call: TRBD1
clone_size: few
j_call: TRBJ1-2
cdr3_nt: TGTGCCAGCACAGGGACAGGGGGCTGGGGTGGCTACACCTTC
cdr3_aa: CASTGTGGWGGYTF

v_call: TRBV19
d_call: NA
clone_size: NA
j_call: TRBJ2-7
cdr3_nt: TGTGCCAGTAGTATGGCCCGGGACCCATCGTACGAGCAGTACTTC
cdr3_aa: CASSMARDPSYEQYF